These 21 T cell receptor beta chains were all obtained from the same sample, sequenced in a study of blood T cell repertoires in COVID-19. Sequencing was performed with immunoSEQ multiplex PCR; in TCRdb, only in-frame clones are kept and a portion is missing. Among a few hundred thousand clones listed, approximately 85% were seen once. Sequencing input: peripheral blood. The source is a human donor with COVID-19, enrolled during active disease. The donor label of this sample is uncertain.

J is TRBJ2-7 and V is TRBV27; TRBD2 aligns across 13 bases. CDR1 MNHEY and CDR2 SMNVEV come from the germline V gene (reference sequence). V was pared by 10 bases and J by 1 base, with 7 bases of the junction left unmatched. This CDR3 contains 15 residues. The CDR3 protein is CATAGTSGISYEQYF. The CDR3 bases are TGTGCCACCGCCGGGACTAGCGGGATATCCTACGAGCAGTACTTC.

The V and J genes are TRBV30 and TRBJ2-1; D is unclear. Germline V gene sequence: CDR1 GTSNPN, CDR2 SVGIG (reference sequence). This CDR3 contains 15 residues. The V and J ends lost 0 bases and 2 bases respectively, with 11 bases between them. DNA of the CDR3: TGTGCCTGGAGTGTAGAGGTCCAACCCTACAATGAGCAGTTCTTC. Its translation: CAWSVEVQPYNEQFF.

The chain's CDR3 is CASIPTGTGDHEQFF. In nucleotides, the CDR3 is TGTGCCAGCATCCCCACCGGGACAGGGGATCATGAGCAGTTCTTC. This chain uses TRBV5-6 with TRBJ2-1, with 10 bases lining up with TRBD1. The CDR3 contains 15 residues. V lost 6 bases to trimming and J lost 8 bases; unmatched junction nucleotides: 11. Per the germline V gene, CDR1 is SGHDT and CDR2 is YYEEEE.

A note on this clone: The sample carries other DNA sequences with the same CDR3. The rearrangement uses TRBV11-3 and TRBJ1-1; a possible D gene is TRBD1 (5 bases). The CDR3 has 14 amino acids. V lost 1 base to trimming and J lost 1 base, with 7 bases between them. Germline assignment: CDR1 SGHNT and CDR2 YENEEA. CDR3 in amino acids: CASSLAGQNTEAFF. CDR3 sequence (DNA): TGTGCCAGCAGCTTAGCAGGACAGAACACTGAAGCTTTCTTT.

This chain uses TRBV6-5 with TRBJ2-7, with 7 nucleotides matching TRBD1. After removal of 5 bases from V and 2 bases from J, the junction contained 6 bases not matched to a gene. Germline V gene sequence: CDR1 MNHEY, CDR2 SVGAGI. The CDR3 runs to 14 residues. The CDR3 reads CASSPRTGTYEQYF. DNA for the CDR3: TGTGCCAGCAGTCCCCGGACAGGAACCTACGAGCAGTACTTC.

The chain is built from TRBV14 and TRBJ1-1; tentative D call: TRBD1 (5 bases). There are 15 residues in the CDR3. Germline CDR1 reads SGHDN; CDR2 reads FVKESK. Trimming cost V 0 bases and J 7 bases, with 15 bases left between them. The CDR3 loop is CASSQEQRGRNEAFF. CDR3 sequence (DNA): TGTGCCAGCAGCCAAGAACAAAGGGGCAGGAATGAAGCTTTCTTT.

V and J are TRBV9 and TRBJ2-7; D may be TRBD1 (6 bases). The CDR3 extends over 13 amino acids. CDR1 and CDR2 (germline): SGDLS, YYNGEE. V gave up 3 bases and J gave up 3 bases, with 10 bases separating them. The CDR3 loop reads CASSALQGYEQYF. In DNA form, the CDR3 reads TGTGCCAGCAGCGCCCTACAGGGCTACGAGCAGTACTTC. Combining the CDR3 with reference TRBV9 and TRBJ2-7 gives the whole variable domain DSGVTQTPKHLITATGQRVTLRCSPRSGDLSVYWYQQSLDQGLQFLIQYYNGEERAKGNILERFSAQQFPDLHSELNLSSLELGDSALYFCASSALQGYEQYFGPGTRLTVT.

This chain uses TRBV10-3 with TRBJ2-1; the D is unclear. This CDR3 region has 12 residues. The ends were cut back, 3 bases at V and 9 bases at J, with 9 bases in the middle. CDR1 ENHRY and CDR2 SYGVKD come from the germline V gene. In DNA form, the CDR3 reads TGTGCCATCAGTGATGTAGTTCCTGAGCAGTTCTTC. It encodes CAISDVVPEQFF.

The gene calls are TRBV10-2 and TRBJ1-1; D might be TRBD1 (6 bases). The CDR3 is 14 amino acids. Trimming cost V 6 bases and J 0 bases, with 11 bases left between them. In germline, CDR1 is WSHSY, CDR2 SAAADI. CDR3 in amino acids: CASRAQGLNTEAFF. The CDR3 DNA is TGCGCCAGCAGGGCCCAGGGGCTGAACACTGAAGCTTTCTTT.

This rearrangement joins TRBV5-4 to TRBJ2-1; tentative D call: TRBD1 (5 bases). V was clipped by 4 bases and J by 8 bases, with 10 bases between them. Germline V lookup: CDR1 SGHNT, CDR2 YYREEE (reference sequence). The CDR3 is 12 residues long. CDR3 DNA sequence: TGTGCCAGCAGCCCCGGCAGGGATGAGCAGTTCTTC. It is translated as CASSPGRDEQFF.

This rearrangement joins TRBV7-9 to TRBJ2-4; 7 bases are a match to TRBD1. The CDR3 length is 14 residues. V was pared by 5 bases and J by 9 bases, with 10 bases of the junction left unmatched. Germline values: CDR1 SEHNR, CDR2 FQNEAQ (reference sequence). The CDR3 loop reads CASSQNRGRSIQYF. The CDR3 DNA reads TGTGCCAGCAGCCAGAACAGGGGCCGGAGCATTCAGTACTTC.

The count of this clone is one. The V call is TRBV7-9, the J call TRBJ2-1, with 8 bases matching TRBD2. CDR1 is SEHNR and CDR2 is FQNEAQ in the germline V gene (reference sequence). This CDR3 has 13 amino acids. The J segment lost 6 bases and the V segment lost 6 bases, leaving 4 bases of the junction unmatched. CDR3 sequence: CASRGLASNEQFF. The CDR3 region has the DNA TGTGCCAGCAGAGGACTAGCCAGCAATGAGCAGTTCTTC.

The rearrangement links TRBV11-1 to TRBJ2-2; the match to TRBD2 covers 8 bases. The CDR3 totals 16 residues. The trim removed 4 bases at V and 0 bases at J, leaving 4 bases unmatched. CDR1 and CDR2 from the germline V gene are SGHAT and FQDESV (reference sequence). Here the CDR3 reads CASSSWTSPNTGELFF. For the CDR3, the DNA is TGTGCCAGCAGCTCGTGGACTAGCCCGAACACCGGGGAGCTGTTTTTT. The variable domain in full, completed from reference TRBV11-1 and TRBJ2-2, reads EAEVAQSPRYKITEKSQAVAFWCDPISGHATLYWYRQILGQGPELLVQFQDESVVDDSQLPKDRFSAERLKGVDSTLKIQPAELGDSAMYLCASSSWTSPNTGELFFGEGSRLTVL.

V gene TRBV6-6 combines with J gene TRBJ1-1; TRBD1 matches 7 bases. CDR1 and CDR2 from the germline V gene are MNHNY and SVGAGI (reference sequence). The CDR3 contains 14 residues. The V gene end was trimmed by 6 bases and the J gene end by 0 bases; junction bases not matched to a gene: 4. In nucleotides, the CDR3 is TGTGCCAGCAGGGGGACAGAATTGAACACTGAAGCTTTCTTT. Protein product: CASRGTELNTEAFF.

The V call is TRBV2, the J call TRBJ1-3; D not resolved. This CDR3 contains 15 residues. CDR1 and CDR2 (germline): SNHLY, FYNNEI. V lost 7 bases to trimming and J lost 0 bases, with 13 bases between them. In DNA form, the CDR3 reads TGTGCCAGCAAACCCAGATATAACTCTGGAAACACCATATATTTT. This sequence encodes CASKPRYNSGNTIYF.

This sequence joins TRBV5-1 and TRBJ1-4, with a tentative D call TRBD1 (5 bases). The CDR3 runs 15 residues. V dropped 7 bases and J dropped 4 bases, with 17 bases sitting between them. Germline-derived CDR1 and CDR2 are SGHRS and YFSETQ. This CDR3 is CASSPETVGNEKLFF. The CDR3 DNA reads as TGCGCCAGCTCGCCCGAGACAGTCGGTAATGAAAAACTGTTTTTT. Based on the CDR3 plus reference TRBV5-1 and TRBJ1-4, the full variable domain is KAGVTQTPRYLIKTRGQQVTLSCSPISGHRSVSWYQQTPGQGLQFLFEYFSETQRNKGNFPGRFSGRQFSNSRSEMNVSTLELGDSALYLCASSPETVGNEKLFFGSGTQLSVL.

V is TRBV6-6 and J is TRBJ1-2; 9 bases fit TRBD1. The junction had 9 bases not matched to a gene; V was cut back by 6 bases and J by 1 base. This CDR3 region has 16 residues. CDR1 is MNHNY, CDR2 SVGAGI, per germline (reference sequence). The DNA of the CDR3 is TGTGCCAGCAGCCGAATTCCGGGACAGGGTAACTATGGCTACACCTTC. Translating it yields CASSRIPGQGNYGYTF.

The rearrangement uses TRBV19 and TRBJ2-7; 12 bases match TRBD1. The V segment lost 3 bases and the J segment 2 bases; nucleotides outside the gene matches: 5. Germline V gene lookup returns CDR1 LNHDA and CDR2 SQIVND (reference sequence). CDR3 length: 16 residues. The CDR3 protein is CASSMGQGATPYEQYF. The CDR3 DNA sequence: TGTGCCAGTAGTATGGGACAGGGGGCAACCCCCTACGAGCAGTACTTC. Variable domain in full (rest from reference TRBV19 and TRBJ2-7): DGGITQSPKYLFRKEGQNVTLSCEQNLNHDAMYWYRQDPGQGLRLIYYSQIVNDFQKGDIAEGYSVSREKKESFPLTVTSAQKNPTAFYLCASSMGQGATPYEQYFGPGTRLTVT.

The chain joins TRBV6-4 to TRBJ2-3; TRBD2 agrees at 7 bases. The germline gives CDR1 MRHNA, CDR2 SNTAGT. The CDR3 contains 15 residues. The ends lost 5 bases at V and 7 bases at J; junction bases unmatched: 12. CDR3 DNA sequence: TGTGCCAGCAGTCCCCTAGCGGAGTCCCCAAATACGCAGTATTTT. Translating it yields CASSPLAESPNTQYF.

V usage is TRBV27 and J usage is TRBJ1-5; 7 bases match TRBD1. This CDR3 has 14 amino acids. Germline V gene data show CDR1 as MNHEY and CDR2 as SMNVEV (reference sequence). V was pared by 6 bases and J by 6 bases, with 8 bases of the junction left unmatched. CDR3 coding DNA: TGTGCCAGCAGGAAAGGGGGCGAGCGTCAGCCCCAGCATTTT. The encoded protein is CASRKGGERQPQHF.

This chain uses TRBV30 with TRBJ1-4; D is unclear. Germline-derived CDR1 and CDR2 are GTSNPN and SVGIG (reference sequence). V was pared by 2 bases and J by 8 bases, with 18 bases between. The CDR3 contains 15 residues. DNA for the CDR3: TGTGCCTGGAGTACTCCTGCGGGCAGGAGGGAAAAACTGTTTTTT. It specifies CAWSTPAGRREKLFF.